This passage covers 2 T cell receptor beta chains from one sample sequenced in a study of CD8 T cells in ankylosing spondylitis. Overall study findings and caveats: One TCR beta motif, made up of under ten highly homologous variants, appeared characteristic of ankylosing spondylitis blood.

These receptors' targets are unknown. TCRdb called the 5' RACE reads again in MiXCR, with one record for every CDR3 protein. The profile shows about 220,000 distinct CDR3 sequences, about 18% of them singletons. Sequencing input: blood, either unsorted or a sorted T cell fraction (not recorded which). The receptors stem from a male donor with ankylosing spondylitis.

The DNA of the CDR3 is TGTGCCACCAGCAGTGGTACAGGGGCGGGCTACAATGAGCAGTTCTTC. The encoded protein is CATSSGTGAGYNEQFF. The rearrangement links TRBV15 to TRBJ2-1, with 7 bases fitting TRBD1. Germline V gene sequence: CDR1 LNHNV, CDR2 YYDKDF (reference sequence). The CDR3 totals 16 residues. V lost 3 bases to trimming and J lost 3 bases; unmatched junction nucleotides: 8.

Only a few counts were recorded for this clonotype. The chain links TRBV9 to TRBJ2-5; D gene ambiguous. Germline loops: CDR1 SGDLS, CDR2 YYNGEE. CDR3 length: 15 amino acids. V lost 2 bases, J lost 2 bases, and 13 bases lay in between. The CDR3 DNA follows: TGTGCCAGCAGCGTCGGACGCGACATGCAAGAGACCCAGTACTTC. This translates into CASSVGRDMQETQYF.